This entry lists 15 T cell receptor beta chains sequenced from one sample in a study of identical twins. TCRdb ran MiXCR on the 5' RACE reads and lists one entry per CDR3 protein. The table has 350,000 to 450,000 distinct CDR3 sequences, approximately 17% seen once. Specimen: naive T cells sorted from blood. The source is a man aged 45-60 years in good health.

This clonotype appeared many times. This sequence joins TRBV14 and TRBJ1-1; D may be TRBD1 (5 bases). CDR1 SGHDN and CDR2 FVKESK come from the germline V gene. Between the trimmed V and J ends, which lost 6 bases and 12 bases, there was a span of 20 bases. The CDR3 loop spans 13 amino acids. CDR3 amino acids: CASRTGTFGPPFF. The CDR3 nucleotides are TGTGCCAGCAGAACCGGGACCTTTGGACCCCCTTTCTTT.

This clonotype was counted between two and nine times. V is TRBV12-3 or TRBV12-4 and J is TRBJ2-1, with a possible D match to TRBD2 (6 bases). V was shortened by 1 base and J by 3 bases, with 16 bases between the two germline ends. The CDR3 extends over 17 amino acids. CDR3 sequence (DNA): TGTGCCAGCAGTTTAGTACCGGGGGAAGGTCTCTACAATGAGCAGTTCTTC. Translated: CASSLVPGEGLYNEQFF.

This clonotype was counted between two and nine times. The V call is TRBV10-3, the J call TRBJ2-2; D unresolved. The CDR3 consists of 15 residues. CDR1 is ENHRY and CDR2 is SYGVKD in the germline V gene. Trimming shortened V by 4 bases and J by 2 bases, and 11 bases separated the two germline ends. CDR3 bases: TGTGCCATCAGTGCCTCAAGCACTAACACCGGGGAGCTGTTTTTT. Encoded protein: CAISASSTNTGELFF.

This clonotype was seen more than once but under ten times. The chain is built from TRBV19 and TRBJ1-5, with D maybe TRBD1 (5 bases). This CDR3 has 13 amino acids. CDR1 is LNHDA and CDR2 is SQIVND in the germline V gene (reference sequence). V was trimmed by 4 bases and J by 7 bases, leaving 11 bases between them. This CDR3 reads CASSTGSRQPQHF. The CDR3 nucleotides are TGTGCCAGTAGTACAGGGTCTCGACAGCCCCAGCATTTT.

The chain employs TRBV7-2 and TRBJ1-6; D unclear. Trimming pared 8 bases from V and 5 bases from J, leaving 16 bases between. Germline CDR1 SGHTA, CDR2 FQGNSA. The length of the CDR3 is 15 residues. CDR3: CASSNAGSNNSPLHF. The DNA for the CDR3 is TGTGCCAGCTCAAACGCTGGGTCCAATAATTCACCCCTCCACTTT.

The sample holds a few counts of this clonotype. The V gene is TRBV7-9, the J gene TRBJ1-1, with D unresolved. V lost 1 base to trimming and J lost 1 base, with 7 bases between them. The V gene's germline CDR1 is SEHNR and CDR2 FQNEAQ (reference sequence). The CDR3 is 14 amino acids. The CDR3 sequence is CASSLDSPNTEAFF. The CDR3 nucleotides are TGTGCCAGCAGCTTAGATTCACCGAACACTGAAGCTTTCTTT.

This clonotype has only a few counts. The CDR3 loop reads CASSFTGSGADTQYF. The CDR3 DNA follows: TGTGCCAGCAGTTTCACAGGGTCTGGTGCAGATACGCAGTATTTT. The V gene is TRBV12-3 or TRBV12-4, the J gene TRBJ2-3; D possibly corresponds to TRBD1 (6 bases). V dropped 3 bases and J dropped 4 bases, with 14 bases sitting between them. The CDR3 is 15 residues long.

The V gene is TRBV5-1, the J gene TRBJ1-6; D gene ambiguous. CDR3 size: 15 residues. CDR1 and CDR2 from the germline V gene are SGHRS and YFSETQ. V was clipped by 0 bases and J by 7 bases, with 11 bases between them. DNA of the CDR3: TGCGCCAGCAGCTTGGACGGAGGGTGGAATTCACCCCTCCACTTT. It encodes CASSLDGGWNSPLHF.

The CDR3 DNA sequence: TGTGCCAGCAGTTTGACCCTCGCTACAGAGACCCAGTACTTC. It yields the protein CASSLTLATETQYF. The chain combines TRBV6-5 with TRBJ2-5; D call uncertain. CDR3 size: 14 residues. Trimming pared 4 bases from V and 4 bases from J, leaving 13 bases between. Germline lookup yields CDR1 MNHEY and CDR2 SVGAGI.

This clonotype occurred many times. The V call is TRBV6-2 or TRBV6-3, the J call TRBJ2-1; D possibly corresponds to TRBD2 (5 bases). The CDR3 is 13 amino acids. Trimming took off 4 bases at V and 3 bases at J, with 7 bases between the two ends. Germline CDR1 is MNHEY and CDR2 is SVGEGT. The CDR3 DNA reads TGTGCCAGCAGTTTGACTATCTACAATGAGCAGTTCTTC. Translating gives CASSLTIYNEQFF.

This clonotype occurred many times. J is TRBJ2-2 and V is TRBV14; 7 positions agree with TRBD2. Germline values: CDR1 SGHDN, CDR2 FVKESK. There are 16 residues in the CDR3. With V trimmed by 3 bases and J by 7 bases, 11 bases remained unmatched. In nucleotides, the CDR3 is TGTGCCAGCAGCCACCAGCCGACTAGCTGGGGCGGGGAGCTGTTTTTT. It is translated as CASSHQPTSWGGELFF.

The chain joins TRBV6-1 to TRBJ2-7, with 8 bases lining up with TRBD2. Judging by the DNA end, TRBJ2-1 fits better; the J call may be wrong. Germline values: CDR1 MNHNS, CDR2 SASEGT. This CDR3 contains 16 residues. The CDR3 sequence is CASNLPVSGIHYEQFF. The CDR3 region has the DNA TGTGCCAGCAATCTGCCTGTTAGCGGGATTCACTACGAGCAGTTCTTC.

This clonotype was counted a few times. The CDR3: CAIKGTTRISNSYNEQFF. DNA for the CDR3: TGTGCCATCAAGGGGACTACTAGAATAAGTAACTCCTACAATGAGCAGTTCTTC. This chain links TRBV10-3 with TRBJ2-1; 7 bases map to TRBD2. The junction had 15 bases not matched to a gene; V was cut back by 7 bases and J by 0 bases. The CDR3 is made up of 18 amino acids. Germline V gene lookup returns CDR1 ENHRY and CDR2 SYGVKD.

This clonotype was recorded many times. The chain joins TRBV4-2 to TRBJ1-6; 9 bases are shared with TRBD1. The CDR3 covers 18 residues. The V gene end was trimmed by 1 base and the J gene end by 0 bases; junction bases not matched to a gene: 4. CDR1 is LGHNA and CDR2 is YNFKEQ in the germline V gene. Here the CDR3 DNA reads TGTGCCAGCAGCCAAGGAGGACAGGGGATCTCCTATAATTCACCCCTCCACTTT. It translates to CASSQGGQGISYNSPLHF.

The genes are TRBV11-1 and TRBJ2-1; 10 nucleotides line up with TRBD2. Germline trimming cut 0 bases from V and 10 bases from J; bases unmatched to any gene: 9. This CDR3 has 16 residues. Germline CDR1 and CDR2: SGHAT and FQDESV (reference sequence). This chain's CDR3 is CASSLAAGGLQVEQFF. The CDR3 bases are TGTGCCAGCAGCTTAGCAGCGGGAGGGCTTCAGGTGGAGCAGTTCTTC.